A selection of T cell receptor beta chains follows, all from one sample in a study of CD8 T cells in ankylosing spondylitis. Via MiXCR, TCRdb re-called the 5' RACE reads, giving one row per CDR3 protein. The sample comprises roughly 300,000 distinct CDR3 sequences, 6.5% to 10% of which are singletons, and approximately 14% rests with the top ten. The sample taken for sequencing was blood, either unsorted or a sorted T cell fraction (not recorded which). The receptors were sampled from a male donor with ankylosing spondylitis. CDR3s include the opening cysteine and the closing phenylalanine or tryptophan. A D gene is named only where the DNA matches it firmly. Clone size, where shown, is once, few, many, or a class for clones that have expanded.

cdr3_aa	cdr3_nt	j_call	d_call	clone_size	v_call
CASSLSAAGGANVLTF	TGCGCCAGCAGCTTGAGTGCCGCGGGAGGGGCCAACGTCCTGACTTTC	TRBJ2-6	-	-	TRBV5-1
CASSLVGTRGPDTQYF	TGTGCCAGCAGCCTAGTCGGGACTAGGGGTCCGGATACGCAGTATTTT	TRBJ2-3	TRBD2	-	TRBV7-2
CSVEYPGGSYGYTF	TGCAGCGTTGAGTATCCAGGGGGGAGCTATGGCTACACCTTC	TRBJ1-2	TRBD1	many	TRBV29-1
CASSLEGFYNEQFF	TGTGCCAGCAGCTTAGAGGGATTTTACAATGAGCAGTTCTTC	TRBJ2-1	-	many	TRBV7-2
CASSLRDLTYEQYF	TGCGCCAGCAGCCTCCGGGACTTAACCTACGAGCAGTACTTC	TRBJ2-7	-	few	TRBV5-1
CASSLSGTSPHEQYF	TGTGCCAGCAGTTTATCAGGGACTAGTCCCCACGAGCAGTACTTC	TRBJ2-7	TRBD2	-	TRBV27
CSAQGRREVDTQYF	TGCAGCGCCCAAGGCCGGCGGGAGGTAGATACGCAGTATTTT	TRBJ2-3	TRBD2	many	TRBV29-1
CASSFSGTGRGKAFF	TGTGCCAGCAGTTTCTCCGGGACAGGGCGAGGAAAAGCTTTCTTT	TRBJ1-1	TRBD1	many	TRBV12-3/TRBV12-4
CSARQLAGVYNEQFF	TGCAGTGCTAGACAACTAGCGGGAGTCTACAATGAGCAGTTCTTC	TRBJ2-1	TRBD2	few	TRBV20-1
CASSRLPGGNQPQHF	TGCGCCAGCAGCCGACTCCCAGGGGGCAATCAGCCCCAGCATTTT	TRBJ1-5	-	many	TRBV5-1
CAISDPLAGGFLSSYEQYF	TGTGCCATCAGTGACCCCCTAGCGGGAGGATTTCTGAGTTCCTACGAGCAGTACTTC	TRBJ2-7	TRBD2	once	TRBV10-3
CASSYGLGYEQYF	TGTGCCAGCAGTTACGGGTTGGGGTACGAGCAGTACTTC	TRBJ2-7	-	few	TRBV6-5
CASSPRVNEKLFF	TGTGCCAGCTCACCTAGGGTTAATGAAAAACTGTTTTTT	TRBJ1-4	-	-	TRBV18
CAISASPPNEQFF	TGTGCCATCAGTGCTTCCCCGCCCAATGAGCAGTTCTTC	TRBJ2-1	-	-	TRBV10-3
CASRLGGTGKSYEQYF	TGTGCCAGCAGGCTCGGCGGGACAGGGAAATCCTACGAGCAGTACTTC	TRBJ2-7	TRBD1	few	TRBV6-1
CASSQGQGTYNEQFF	TGTGCCAGCAGCCAAGGACAGGGGACTTACAATGAGCAGTTCTTC	TRBJ2-1	TRBD1	-	TRBV14
CSATTGVGQPQHF	TGCAGTGCTACGACAGGGGTCGGTCAGCCCCAGCATTTT	TRBJ1-5	TRBD1	-	TRBV20-1
CASNPGWTGRPFF	TGTGCCAGCAATCCAGGCTGGACGGGACGCCCTTTCTTT	TRBJ1-1	-	-	TRBV28
CASSLDGTYQPQHF	TGTGCCAGCAGCTTGGACGGGACCTATCAGCCCCAGCATTTT	TRBJ1-5	-	few	TRBV5-6
CASSPDMVLGYGYTF	TGTGCCAGTTCCCCCGACATGGTCCTTGGCTATGGCTACACCTTC	TRBJ1-2	-	-	TRBV7-2
CSVESSYEQYF	TGCAGCGTTGAGAGCTCCTACGAGCAGTACTTC	TRBJ2-7	-	many	TRBV29-1
CASSQESSGWRDQSYEQYF	TGTGCCAGCAGCCAAGAATCCTCCGGTTGGCGGGACCAATCCTACGAGCAGTACTTC	TRBJ2-7	-	-	TRBV4-2